This T cell receptor (beta chain) was sequenced during a study of T cell responses to AZD1222 COVID-19 vaccine. Across the study: Second-dose timings of about 4 or about 12 weeks were pooled. Study outcomes and limitations: Spike-wide coverage was observed for vaccine-associated CD4 TCRs, with dominant responses at 160-218 and 743-854.

The CDR3 is 16 residues long. Germline loops: CDR1 ENHRY, CDR2 SYGVKD. V lost 0 bases to trimming and J lost 2 bases, with 14 bases between them. Comment on this clone: Its antigen remains unidentified.

Sequencing was performed with immunoSEQ multiplex PCR; in TCRdb, only in-frame clones are kept and a portion is missing. The profile covers about 97,000 clones, with 85% to 90% appearing a single time and approximately 7% taken by the ten largest. This receptor was obtained from an adult in good health. The rearrangement links TRBV10-3 to TRBJ2-7, with D perhaps matching TRBD2 (6 bases). Sequenced here: peripheral blood, sampled on day 0 of AZD1222 vaccination. The CDR3 region has the DNA TGTGCCATCAGTGAGTCGAAGCTAGCGTACACCTACGAGCAGTACTTC. Its protein product is CAISESKLAYTYEQYF.